This T cell receptor beta chain is drawn from a study of blood T cell repertoires in COVID-19. About the study: The analysed material was cDNA or gDNA that came from T cells, B-cell-depleted T cells, or PBMCs.

Germline CDR1 SGHRS, CDR2 YFSETQ. V lost 4 bases to trimming and J lost 1 base, with 29 bases between them. This CDR3 comprises 20 residues. Original data processing: Quantification of nucleated cells was approximated via reference gene primer amplification. The data were produced by immunoSEQ multiplex PCR, yet TCRdb's version contains in-frame clones alone and is incomplete. The D gene and trimming were derived from the DNA, and the V and J assignments and clone size from that table. The sample has approximately 330,000 clones, almost 90% seen once. Sequencing was done on a sample of peripheral blood. J is TRBJ1-1 and V is TRBV5-1, with a tentative D call TRBD1 (5 bases). This clonotype was obtained from a woman between 40 and 50 years old with COVID-19, enrolled during active disease. The DNA for the CDR3 is TGCGCCAGCAGCCGTTCAGCCTCCTCAGGGTTAGGCTGGGAGAACACTGAAGCTTTCTTT. This codes for CASSRSASSGLGWENTEAFF.